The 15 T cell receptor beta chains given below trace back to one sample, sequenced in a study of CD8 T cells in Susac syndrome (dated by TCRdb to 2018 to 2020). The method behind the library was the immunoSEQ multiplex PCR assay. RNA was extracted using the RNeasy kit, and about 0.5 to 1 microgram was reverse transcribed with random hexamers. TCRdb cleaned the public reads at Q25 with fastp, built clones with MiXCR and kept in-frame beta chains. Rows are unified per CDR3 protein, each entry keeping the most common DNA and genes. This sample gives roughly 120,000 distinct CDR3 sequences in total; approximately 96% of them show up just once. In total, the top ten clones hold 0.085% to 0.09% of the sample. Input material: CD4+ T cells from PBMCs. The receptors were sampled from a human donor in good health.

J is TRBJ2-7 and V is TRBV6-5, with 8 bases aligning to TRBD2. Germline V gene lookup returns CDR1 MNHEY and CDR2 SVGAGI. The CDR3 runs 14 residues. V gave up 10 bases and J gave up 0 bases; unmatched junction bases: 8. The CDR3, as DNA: TGTGCCACCGCGACTAGCGTGAGCTCCTACGAGCAGTACTTC. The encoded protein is CATATSVSSYEQYF.

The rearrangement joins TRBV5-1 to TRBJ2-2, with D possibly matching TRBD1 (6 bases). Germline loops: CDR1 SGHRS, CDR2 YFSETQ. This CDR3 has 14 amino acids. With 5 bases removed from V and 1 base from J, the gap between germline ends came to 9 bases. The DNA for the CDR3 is TGCGCCAGCAGACAGGGACGGAACACCGGGGAGCTGTTTTTT. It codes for CASRQGRNTGELFF.

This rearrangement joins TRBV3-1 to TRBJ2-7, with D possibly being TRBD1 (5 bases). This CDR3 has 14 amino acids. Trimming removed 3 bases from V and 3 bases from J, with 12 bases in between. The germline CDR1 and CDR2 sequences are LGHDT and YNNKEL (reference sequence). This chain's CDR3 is CASSHLGPGYEQYF. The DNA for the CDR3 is TGTGCCAGCAGCCATCTGGGGCCAGGCTACGAGCAGTACTTC.

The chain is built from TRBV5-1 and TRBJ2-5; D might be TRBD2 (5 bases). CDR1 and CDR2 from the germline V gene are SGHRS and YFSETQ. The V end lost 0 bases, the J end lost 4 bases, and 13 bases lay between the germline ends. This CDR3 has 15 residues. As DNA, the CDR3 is TGCGCCAGCAGCTTGGCCGCGGGCAGAACAGAGACCCAGTACTTC. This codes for CASSLAAGRTETQYF.

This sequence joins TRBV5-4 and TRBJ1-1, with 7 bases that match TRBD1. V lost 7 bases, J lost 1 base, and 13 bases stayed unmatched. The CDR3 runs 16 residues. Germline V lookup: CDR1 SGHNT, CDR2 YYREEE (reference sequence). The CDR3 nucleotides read TGTGCCAGCCACGGGACAGTTCCCCGGAGGAACACTGAAGCTTTCTTT. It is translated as CASHGTVPRRNTEAFF.

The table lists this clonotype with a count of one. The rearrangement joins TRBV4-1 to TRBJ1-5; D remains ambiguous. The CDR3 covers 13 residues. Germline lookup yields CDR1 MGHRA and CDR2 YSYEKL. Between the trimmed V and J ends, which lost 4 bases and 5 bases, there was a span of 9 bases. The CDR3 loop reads CASSPTPDQPQHF. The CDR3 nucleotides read TGCGCCAGCAGCCCCACGCCCGATCAGCCCCAGCATTTT.

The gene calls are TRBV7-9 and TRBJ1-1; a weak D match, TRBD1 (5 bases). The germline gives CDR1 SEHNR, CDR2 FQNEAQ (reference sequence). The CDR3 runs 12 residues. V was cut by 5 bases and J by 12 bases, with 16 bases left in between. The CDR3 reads CASSLGQGETFF. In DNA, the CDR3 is TGTGCCAGCAGCCTAGGGCAGGGCGAGACTTTCTTT.

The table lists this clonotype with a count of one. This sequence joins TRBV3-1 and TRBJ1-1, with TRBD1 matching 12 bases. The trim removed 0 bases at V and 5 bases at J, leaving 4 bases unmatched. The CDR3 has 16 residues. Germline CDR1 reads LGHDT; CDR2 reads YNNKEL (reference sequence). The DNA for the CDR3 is TGTGCCAGCAGCCAAGAGCTGGGACAGGGGGCGACTGAAGCTTTCTTT. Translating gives CASSQELGQGATEAFF.

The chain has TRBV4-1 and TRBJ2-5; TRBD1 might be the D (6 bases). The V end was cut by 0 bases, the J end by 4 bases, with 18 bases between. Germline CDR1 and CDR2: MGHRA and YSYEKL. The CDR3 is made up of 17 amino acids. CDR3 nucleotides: TGCGCCAGCAGCCAAGATCGGGGCACAGGGAAGGGAGAGACCCAGTACTTC. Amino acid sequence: CASSQDRGTGKGETQYF.

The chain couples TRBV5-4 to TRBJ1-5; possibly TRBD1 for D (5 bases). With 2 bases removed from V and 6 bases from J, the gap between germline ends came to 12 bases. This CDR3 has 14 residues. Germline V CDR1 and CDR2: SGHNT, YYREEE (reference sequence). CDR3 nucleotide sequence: TGTGCCAGCAGCTTAGGGACTGATGGTCAGCCCCAGCATTTT. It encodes CASSLGTDGQPQHF.

The CDR3 bases are TGTGCCAGCAGCTCCCCTGTCTGGGCAGGCTTGAACACTGAAGCTTTCTTT. It translates to CASSSPVWAGLNTEAFF. The V and J genes are TRBV11-2 and TRBJ1-1, with D unresolved. The CDR3 is 17 residues long. V lost 4 bases, J lost 0 bases, and 18 bases lay in between. The germline CDR1 and CDR2 sequences are SGHAT and FQNNGV.

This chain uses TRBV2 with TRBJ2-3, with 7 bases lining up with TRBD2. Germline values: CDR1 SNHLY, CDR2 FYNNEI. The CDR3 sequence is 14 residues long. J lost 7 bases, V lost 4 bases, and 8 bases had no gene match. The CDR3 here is CASSVREKLNTQYF. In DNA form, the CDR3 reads TGTGCCAGCAGTGTGCGGGAGAAGTTGAATACGCAGTATTTT.

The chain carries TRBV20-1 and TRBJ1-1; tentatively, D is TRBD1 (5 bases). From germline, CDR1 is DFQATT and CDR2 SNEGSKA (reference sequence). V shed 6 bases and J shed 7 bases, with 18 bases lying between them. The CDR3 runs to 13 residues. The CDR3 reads CSAKKTGRYEAFF. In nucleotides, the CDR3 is TGCAGTGCCAAGAAAACGGGACGATATGAAGCTTTCTTT.

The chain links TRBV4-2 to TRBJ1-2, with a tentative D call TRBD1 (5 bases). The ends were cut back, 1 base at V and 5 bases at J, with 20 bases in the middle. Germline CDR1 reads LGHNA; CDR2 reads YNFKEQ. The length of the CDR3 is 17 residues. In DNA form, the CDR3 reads TGTGCCAGCAGCCAAGGTCTGGTTGAGGTTGGGGGTTATGGCTACACCTTC. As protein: CASSQGLVEVGGYGYTF.

This CDR3 is CSVQGGETQYF. The CDR3 DNA is TGCAGCGTACAGGGGGGGGAGACCCAGTACTTC. The chain carries TRBV29-1 and TRBJ2-5; D possibly corresponds to TRBD1 (8 bases). Trimming removed 6 bases at V and 5 bases at J, with 10 bases between. This CDR3 is built from 11 residues. Germline V gene data show CDR1 as SQVTM and CDR2 as ANQGSEA.